The 8 T cell receptor beta chains below all came from one sample that was sequenced in a study of OX40 agonist ivuxolimab in advanced cancers. The method was immunoSEQ multiplex PCR; TCRdb's version includes in-frame clones alone and lacks a portion of them. The table includes some 59,000 clones, 84% detected once. The input for sequencing was CD4+ or CD8+ T cells sorted from blood, taken in a trial of the OX40 agonist ivuxolimab. The receptors shown here come from an adult with an advanced solid tumor such as melanoma, head and neck, liver or kidney cancer.

The V and J genes are TRBV5-1 and TRBJ1-2; possible D gene TRBD1, 5 bases. Trimming removed 0 bases at V and 6 bases at J, with 15 bases between. The CDR3 runs to 15 residues. Germline values: CDR1 SGHRS, CDR2 YFSETQ. CDR3: CASSLDRSRSNGYTF. The CDR3 bases are TGCGCCAGCAGCTTGGACAGGAGCAGAAGTAATGGCTACACCTTC.

This clone appeared a few times. V gene TRBV27 combines with J gene TRBJ2-7, with D tentatively TRBD1 (6 bases). The V end was cut by 5 bases, the J end by 5 bases, with 13 bases between. The CDR3 is 13 residues long. Germline lookup yields CDR1 MNHEY and CDR2 SMNVEV (reference sequence). The CDR3 loop reads CASSARQANEQYF. The CDR3 nucleotides read TGTGCCAGCAGTGCCCGACAGGCGAACGAGCAGTACTTC.

The J gene is TRBJ1-2, the V gene TRBV7-8; the D gene is possibly TRBD1 (6 bases). Germline V gives CDR1 SGHVS, CDR2 FQNEAQ. V lost 5 bases to trimming and J lost 7 bases, with 17 bases between them. The CDR3 runs 14 residues. The CDR3 DNA follows: TGTGCCAGCAGCCCCCAGACAGGAAGGTCTGGCTACACCTTC. Its translation: CASSPQTGRSGYTF.

The chain couples TRBV5-1 to TRBJ2-7; D gene uncertain. CDR3 length: 13 residues. Per the germline V gene, CDR1 is SGHRS and CDR2 is YFSETQ. The germline V and J ends were trimmed by 1 base and 2 bases, with 7 bases remaining between them. The CDR3 sequence: CASSLSQTYEQYF. The CDR3, as DNA: TGCGCCAGCAGCTTGAGCCAGACCTACGAGCAGTACTTC.

CDR3 sequence: CASRPTGGWVEKLFF. In nucleotides, the CDR3 is TGTGCCAGTAGACCCACTGGGGGGTGGGTTGAAAAACTGTTTTTT. The chain links TRBV19 to TRBJ1-4, with D possibly matching TRBD1 (5 bases). V shed 6 bases and J shed 7 bases, with 18 bases lying between them. CDR1 is LNHDA and CDR2 is SQIVND in the germline V gene (reference sequence). The CDR3 totals 15 residues.

The chain uses TRBV5-1 and TRBJ2-1; the D gene could be TRBD1 or TRBD2 (5 bases each). Germline CDR1 is SGHRS and CDR2 is YFSETQ. CDR3 length equals 16 residues. V was trimmed by 3 bases and J by 0 bases, leaving 13 bases between them. The CDR3 spells CASSWDPTSSYNEQFF. CDR3 nucleotides: TGCGCCAGCAGCTGGGACCCTACGAGCTCCTACAATGAGCAGTTCTTC.

The CDR3 region is CASRQGIVNTEAFF. The DNA of the CDR3 is TGTGCCAGCAGACAGGGAATAGTGAACACTGAAGCTTTCTTT. The chain recombines TRBV28 with TRBJ1-1; TRBD1 might be the D (6 bases). Germline V gene lookup returns CDR1 MDHEN and CDR2 SYDVKM. V shed 6 bases and J shed 0 bases, with 11 bases lying between them. The length of the CDR3 is 14 residues.

The chain joins TRBV4-3 to TRBJ1-2, with no clear D. V dropped 2 bases and J dropped 8 bases, with 15 bases sitting between them. CDR3 length: 14 amino acids. Germline-derived CDR1 and CDR2 are LGHNA and YSLEER. The CDR3 loop reads CASSQTTLSWGYTF. The DNA for the CDR3 is TGCGCCAGCAGCCAAACCACACTATCCTGGGGCTACACCTTC.